This is a list of T cell receptor beta chains from one sample in a study of T-cell memory formation after mild COVID-19. In TCRdb, the 5' RACE reads were re-called with MiXCR into one record per CDR3 protein. The sample has hundreds of thousands of distinct CDR3 sequences; roughly a sixth are singletons. The specimen was PBMCs or a T cell subset sorted from them (not recorded which). These receptors originate from an adult woman who had mild COVID-19 (a few samples of this study predate the infection). Cell type and time point are not known. Each CDR3 is given with its conserved first and last residue. D genes are given only for firm matches. Clone size appears in some rows only: once, few, many, or a class for an expanded clone.

TRBJ2-7 | few | TRBV19 | TRBD2 | TGTGCCAGTACCGGGACTAGCGGCCCCTACGAGCAGTACTTC | CASTGTSGPYEQYF
TRBJ1-1 | NA | TRBV7-9 | NA | TGTGCCAGCAGCTTGAGGGGGGCGGGCACTGAAGCTTTCTTT | CASSLRGAGTEAFF
TRBJ1-1 | NA | TRBV25-1 | NA | TGTGCCAGCAGGACCTTAGGGGCTGCCACTGAAGCTTTCTTT | CASRTLGAATEAFF
TRBJ2-1 | few | TRBV19 | NA | TGTGCCAGTAGTATTGATAGGGGGACCTCCTACAATGAGCAGTTCTTC | CASSIDRGTSYNEQFF
TRBJ2-2 | few | TRBV9 | NA | TGTGCCAGCAGCGTCCCTCGCAGGGGAGGTGCCGGGGAGCTGTTTTTT | CASSVPRRGGAGELFF
TRBJ2-1 | few | TRBV19 | NA | TGTGCCAGTAGTACGCCTCCGGGCCCCGATAAAAATGAGCAGTTCTTC | CASSTPPGPDKNEQFF
TRBJ2-7 | few | TRBV10-3 | TRBD2 | TGTGCCATCAGTTTTTACCGGGCGGGAGGGTCCTACGAGCAGTACTTC | CAISFYRAGGSYEQYF
TRBJ2-3 | NA | TRBV7-2 | TRBD1 | TGTGCCAGCAGCTTATGGGGACAGAACACAGATACGCAGTATTTT | CASSLWGQNTDTQYF
TRBJ2-7 | few | TRBV28 | TRBD2 | TGTGCCGGTTCTAGCGGCCCTCGAGAGCAGTACTTC | CAGSSGPREQYF
TRBJ2-2 | NA | TRBV6-4 | NA | TGTGCCAGCAGTGACTCGTTCACTACGAACACCGGGGAGCTGTTTTTT | CASSDSFTTNTGELFF
TRBJ2-1 | few | TRBV7-2 | TRBD1 | TGTGCCAGCGGAACCCCGGGACAGGCTTACAATGAGCAGTTCTTC | CASGTPGQAYNEQFF
TRBJ2-7 | many | TRBV7-9 | TRBD1 | TGTGCCAGCAGCCCTACAGGGGCCTACGAGCAGTACTTC | CASSPTGAYEQYF
TRBJ2-3 | NA | TRBV24-1 | TRBD2 | TGTGCCACCAGTGATTATGCGGGGGGGCGCACAGATACGCAGTATTTT | CATSDYAGGRTDTQYF
TRBJ1-5 | many | TRBV5-1 | NA | TGCGCCAGCAGCTTGGAGGGGGAGAGCAATCAGCCCCAGCATTTT | CASSLEGESNQPQHF
TRBJ2-3 | NA | TRBV9 | NA | TGTGCCAGCAGCGTAGAGGCGGGTATGGGGACAGATACGCAGTATTTT | CASSVEAGMGTDTQYF